The rows below give T cell receptor beta chains drawn from one sample of a study of cytomegalovirus exposure and HLA in healthy donors. Generated by immunoSEQ multiplex PCR, the TCRdb table keeps only in-frame clones and is missing some. The profile shows some 69,000 clones, 65% to 70% of them singletons. The sample taken for sequencing was PBMCs. These receptors were collected from a male donor in good health and CMV-seropositive. Both conserved end residues are part of each CDR3. The order of the fields is V gene, CDR3 protein.

>TRBV7-2
CASSSEVGNGYTF
>TRBV5-1
CASSETGVRADTQYF
>TRBV27
CASSTRQGETGELFF
>TRBV18
CASSPPGQGGVKTQYF
>TRBV10-3
CATRRGSSYEQYF
>TRBV7-9
CSSSSGQVDNEKLFF
>TRBV5-1
CASSSQGEQFF
>TRBV11-2
CASTRGGADTQYF
>TRBV6-5
CASNPTHTSNYGYTF
>TRBV7-3
CASSLSGHTNQPQHF
>TRBV11-1
CASSLRGEPQHF
>TRBV18
CASSSGQVGNTIYF
>TRBV6-1
CASSELAGVTEAFF
>TRBV6-5
CASSNSGGNTEAFF
>TRBV19
CATSGTPSRSNQPQHF
>TRBV30
CAWSVRVSGGTYEQYF
>TRBV7-3
CASSAPAGGKKLFF
>TRBV5-1
CASSLPLAGGGETQYF
>TRBV18
CASSPGTGRGRNEQFF
>TRBV10-3
CAIRDTSNQPQHF
>TRBV19
CASSPRKGTGDEKLFF
>TRBV11-3
CASSSRETGELFF
>TRBV14
CASSPRAGDTYEQYF
>TRBV6-1
CASSGRNQPQHF
>TRBV4-1
CASSQEAVSSGGYTDTQYF
>TRBV5-6
CASSRGLAGDWAQYF
>TRBV6-5
CASSQQAKGEKLFF
>TRBV5-1
CASSLQDGTEAFF
>TRBV7-9
CASGRESEEQYF
>TRBV7-9
CSSSRQGVIEKLFF
>TRBV6-1
CASSLGSGGNTEAFF
>TRBV11-2
CASSLAGDPYF
>TRBV6-6
CASSQKETQYF
>TRBV10-1
CASSDEGQGVRETQYF
>TRBV6-5
CASRRQGAEGNTIYF
>TRBV6-5
CASSYLSGGNTGELFF
>TRBV18
CASSPLSGNNEQFF
>TRBV19
CASMDRGPDTQYF
>TRBV6-5
CASSVQGYTGELFF
>TRBV28
CASSLLGGSGNTIYF
>TRBV27
CASSFTSGSSYEQYF
>TRBV5-1
CASSLGTGNQPQHF
>TRBV18
CASSIARGLSNYGYTF
>TRBV7-3
CASSSWGGINYGYTF
>TRBV14
CASSSGFHEQYF
>TRBV6-1
CASRGSGTALYGYTF
>TRBV30
CAWSVQVLNYGYTF
>TRBV27
CASSFGTSVGEQFF
>TRBV7-9
CASSLTFGHSYNEQFF
>TRBV5-1
CASSLVGNLWEQYF
>TRBV19
CASSISLPGEGEKLFF
>TRBV6-5
CASSTGQGGYTF
>TRBV11-2
CASSQSSGYNEQFF
>TRBV10-3
CAIRDRTGAELGEQYF
>TRBV4-3
CASSQDIPTGRTSTDTQYF